This T cell receptor beta chain appears in the sequencing data of a study of blood T cell repertoires in COVID-19 (dated by TCRdb to 2020 to 2022). About the investigation overall: The collaborator samples originated in the United States, Italy and Spain and spanned the acute and convalescent phases of COVID-19. The repertoires were released in a freely available public database intended as a resource for research on the immune response to SARS-CoV-2. Where available, HLA class I and class II types were taken from metadata supplied by the sample provider and were not determined by assay-based typing. The dataset comprised deeply sampled blood TCRbeta repertoires from subjects exposed to, actively infected with, or recovered from COVID-19. The prospective study material was composed of cDNA or gDNA derived from T cells, B-cell-depleted T cells, or PBMCs. The samples were drawn from the first 160 participants of the ongoing ImmuneRACE study and from about 1,200 subjects provided by 6 global collaborators. Nearly every sample came with metadata listing a de-identified subject ID, COVID-19 status, age in years and sex. The investigation overall reported the following: The amount of clinical and demographic metadata varied by source and participant and was provided uncurated.

The immunoSEQ Assay, a bias-controlled multiplex PCR, was used to amplify TCRbeta CDR3 regions from genomic DNA. The paper's processing steps were these. The number of nucleated cells in each sample was estimated by amplification of reference gene primers within the assay. To quantify the absolute abundance of each unique TCRbeta CDR3 rearrangement, sequence reads were collapsed and filtered. For each sample, productive Simpson clonality was calculated as the square root of Simpson's diversity index over productive rearrangements. TCRdb retrieved this table from immuneACCESS and kept in-frame rearrangements only. Not all clones are present; in checked studies, unresolved V genes account for under half, and no reason is known for the remainder. V, J and clone size derive from that table, while D and trimming were established from the DNA sequence. For this sample there are hundreds of thousands of clones; over 75% appear just once. The ten largest make up approximately 5.1% of the sample.

Each collaborating institution followed its own protocols to collect whole blood in K2EDTA tubes. For TCRbeta analysis, collaborator samples were shipped as frozen whole blood, as isolated PBMCs, or as DNA extracted from either sample type. This clone was seen just once. What this receptor recognizes is not known. Base quality data are lacking; no much larger clone is found one base away. Inclusive of the bounding cysteine and phenylalanine, the CDR3 is 16 residues long. Just the 48-base CDR3 DNA is kept, in frame starting at base 1. At the junction V is shortened by 0 bases and J by 0 bases, with 9 bases in between. In the germline V gene (reference sequence), CDR1 corresponds to LGHDT and CDR2 to YNNKEL.

The sequence was obtained from a man aged 50-60 years with active or convalescent COVID-19. The material sequenced was peripheral blood. The rearranged segments are TRBV3-1 (or the pseudogene TRBV3-2) and TRBJ2-1; the D gene assignment is ambiguous. CDR3 loop: CASSQELLSSYNEQFF. The DNA sequence is given as TGTGCCAGCAGCCAAGAACTCCTGAGCTCCTACAATGAGCAGTTCTTC.